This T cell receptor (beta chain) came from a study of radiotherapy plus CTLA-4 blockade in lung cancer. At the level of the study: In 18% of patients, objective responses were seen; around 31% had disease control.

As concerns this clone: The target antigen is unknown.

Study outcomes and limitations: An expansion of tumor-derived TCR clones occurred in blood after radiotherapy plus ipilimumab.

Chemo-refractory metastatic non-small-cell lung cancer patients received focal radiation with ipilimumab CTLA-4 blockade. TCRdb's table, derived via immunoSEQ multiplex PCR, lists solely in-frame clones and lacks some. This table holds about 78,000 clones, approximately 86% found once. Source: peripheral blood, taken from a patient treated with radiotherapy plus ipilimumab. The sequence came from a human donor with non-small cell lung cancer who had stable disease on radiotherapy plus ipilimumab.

The CDR3 bases are TGTGCCAGCAGCGTCCCGGGACTAACACGCGAGCAGTACTTC. Protein sequence: CASSVPGLTREQYF. The genes are TRBV5-4 and TRBJ2-7; 7 positions match TRBD2. The germline CDR1 and CDR2 sequences are SGHNT and YYREEE (reference sequence). V lost 4 bases, J lost 6 bases, and 10 bases stayed unmatched. This CDR3 contains 14 residues.